This TCR beta chain is from a study of tumor-infiltrating lymphocytes in primary liver carcinoma. Both RNA and DNA were isolated together from around 20-30 mg of bulk tissue that had not been sorted. Whole-study findings and limits: Only around 7.5-25% of top clones occurred in all five tumor regions. Tumors had a top-250-clone fraction that was significantly higher than blood (p = 0.039). Among the pair types, tumor region pairs showed more overlap than tumor-adjacent and tumor-blood pairs.

Reverse transcription of approximately 520 ng total RNA with a constant-region primer produced TCR beta cDNA. TCR beta libraries came from three nested multiplex PCR rounds using slightly modified ARM-PCR. A C-beta reverse primer was combined with TRBV1-TRBV30 forward primers in the first two PCR rounds, and each round had approximately 9 cycles. From the multiplex PCR reads, TCRdb called clonotypes with MiXCR, one entry per CDR3 protein. Found here are about 78,000 distinct CDR3 sequences, 71% of them singletons; the top ten hold about 13%. As concerns this clonotype: What it binds is not known. The junction departs from germline at one end; a sequencing error may be responsible.

This CDR3 is 16 amino acids long. Looked up from germline, CDR1 is LNHDA and CDR2 is SQIVND (reference sequence). Material for sequencing was liver tumor tissue from sampling region 4. Subset: tumor region T4, right-lateral pole. This chain links TRBV19 with TRBJ2-3; TRBD2 might be the D (5 bases). This TCR came from a woman between 55 and 75 years old with primary liver carcinoma and hepatitis B virus infection. DNA of the CDR3: TGTGCCAGCAGTACGGGAACTCCATGGAGCACAGATACGCAGTATTTT. Amino acids: CASSTGTPWSTDTQYF.